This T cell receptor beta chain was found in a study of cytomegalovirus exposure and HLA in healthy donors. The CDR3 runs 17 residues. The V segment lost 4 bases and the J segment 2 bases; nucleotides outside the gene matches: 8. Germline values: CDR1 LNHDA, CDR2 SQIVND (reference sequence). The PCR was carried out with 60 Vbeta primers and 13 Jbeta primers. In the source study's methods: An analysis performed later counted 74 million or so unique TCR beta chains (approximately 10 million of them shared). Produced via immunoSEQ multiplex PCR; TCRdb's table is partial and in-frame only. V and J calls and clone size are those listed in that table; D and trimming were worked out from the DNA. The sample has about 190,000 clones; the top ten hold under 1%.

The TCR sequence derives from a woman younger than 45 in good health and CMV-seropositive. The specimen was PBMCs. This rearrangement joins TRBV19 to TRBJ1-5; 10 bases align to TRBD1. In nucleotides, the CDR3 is TGTGCCAGTAGTAGGGGACAGGGGATGTGGGGCAATCAGCCCCAGCATTTT. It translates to CASSRGQGMWGNQPQHF.